The 17 T cell receptor beta chains below come from one sample, sequenced in a study of OX40 agonist ivuxolimab in advanced cancers. Sequencing used immunoSEQ multiplex PCR; TCRdb keeps in-frame clones, though not all of them. Of about 77,000 clones in the sample, 85% to 90% were seen once. Material: CD4+ or CD8+ T cells sorted from blood, obtained in a trial of the OX40 agonist ivuxolimab. These receptors all come from an adult with an advanced solid tumor such as melanoma, head and neck, liver or kidney cancer.

The chain uses TRBV5-8 and TRBJ1-5; D is uncertain. The CDR3 spans 13 residues. Trimming left V 0 bases short and J 5 bases short, with 6 bases between. Germline assignment: CDR1 SGHTS and CDR2 YDEGEE. The CDR3: CASSLDDDQPQHF. CDR3 DNA sequence: TGTGCCAGCAGCTTGGATGATGATCAGCCCCAGCATTTT.

The V and J genes are TRBV18 and TRBJ2-1; 7 bases fit TRBD2. V lost 0 bases and J lost 2; bases outside the gene matches: 4. Germline V gene data show CDR1 as KGHSH and CDR2 as LQKENI. The CDR3 sequence is 16 residues long. CDR3 in amino acids: CASSPPQRGAYNEQFF. CDR3 bases: TGTGCCAGCTCACCACCTCAACGGGGGGCCTACAATGAGCAGTTCTTC.

This clone appeared a few times. The chain joins TRBV4-2 to TRBJ2-7; D not certain. This CDR3 has 14 residues. The V and J ends lost 0 bases and 3 bases respectively, with 9 bases between them. CDR1 and CDR2 (germline): LGHNA, YNFKEQ. The CDR3 is CASSQDAAGYEQYF. The CDR3 DNA is TGTGCCAGCAGCCAAGATGCGGCTGGCTACGAGCAGTACTTC.

This rearrangement joins TRBV20-1 to TRBJ2-4; no firm D call. The germline V and J ends were trimmed by 7 bases and 8 bases, with 12 bases remaining between them. CDR1 is DFQATT and CDR2 is SNEGSKA in the germline V gene (reference sequence). This CDR3 has 11 residues. DNA of the CDR3: TGCAGTGGTGGGTCATGGGACATTCAGTACTTC. Protein product: CSGGSWDIQYF.

V is TRBV5-1 and J is TRBJ2-2; no clear D gene. The V gene lost 0 bases and the J gene lost 4 bases, with 10 bases spanning the gap. CDR3 length: 15 residues. Germline V gene sequence: CDR1 SGHRS, CDR2 YFSETQ. The CDR3 DNA sequence: TGCGCCAGCAGCTTGGACGTAAGCCCCACCGGGGAGCTGTTTTTT. Translated: CASSLDVSPTGELFF.

The rearrangement joins TRBV21-1 to TRBJ1-1. TRBV21-1 is described as a pseudogene. This CDR3 spans 16 amino acids. The CDR3 is CASSKVGGFMNTEAFF. The CDR3 coding sequence is TGTGCCAGCAGCAAAGTTGGGGGGTTCATGAACACTGAAGCTTTCTTT.

The chain combines TRBV9 with TRBJ2-5; D is undetermined. V was cut by 3 bases and J by 4 bases, with 16 bases left in between. CDR1 and CDR2 (germline): SGDLS, YYNGEE. This CDR3 is 15 amino acids long. The CDR3 region is CASSASLFWAETQYF. The CDR3 DNA sequence: TGTGCCAGCAGCGCCTCTCTCTTTTGGGCAGAGACCCAGTACTTC.

This clone showed up just once. This chain joins TRBV19 and TRBJ1-4; 8 nucleotides match TRBD1. Germline V gives CDR1 LNHDA, CDR2 SQIVND (reference sequence). There are 15 residues in the CDR3. J gave up 5 bases and V 4 bases, and 6 bases lay outside the gene matches. The CDR3 loop reads CASSTHRGGNEKLFF. The DNA of the CDR3 is TGTGCCAGTAGTACTCACAGGGGGGGAAATGAAAAACTGTTTTTT.

The chain combines TRBV5-1 with TRBJ2-5; possible D gene TRBD1, 6 bases. Per the germline V gene, CDR1 is SGHRS and CDR2 is YFSETQ. Trimming left V 4 bases short and J 1 base short, with 11 bases between. The CDR3 runs to 14 residues. CDR3 DNA: TGCGCCAGCAGCGCTGGACAGCCCCAAGAGACCCAGTACTTC. Encoded protein: CASSAGQPQETQYF.

This clone was recorded once. The V and J genes are TRBV2 and TRBJ1-2, with D maybe TRBD1 (6 bases). Trimming pared 1 base from V and 4 bases from J, leaving 13 bases between. The CDR3 has 15 residues. CDR1 is SNHLY and CDR2 is FYNNEI in the germline V gene. CDR3 residues: CASSEGRTVAYGYTF. Written as DNA, the CDR3 is TGTGCCAGCAGTGAAGGGCGGACAGTGGCCTATGGCTACACCTTC.

The chain links TRBV30 to TRBJ1-6, with D possibly TRBD1 on 6 matching bases. Looked up from germline, CDR1 is GTSNPN and CDR2 is SVGIG (reference sequence). The CDR3 is made up of 16 amino acids. V lost 0 bases, J lost 6 bases, and 15 bases lay in between. CDR3 coding DNA: TGTGCCTGGAGTGTAGGGACAAAAGGCTTTAATTCACCCCTCCACTTT. Translating gives CAWSVGTKGFNSPLHF.

This chain joins TRBV7-2 and TRBJ1-2, with D perhaps TRBD1 (6 bases). V was trimmed by 5 bases and J by 3 bases, leaving 22 bases between them. The CDR3 covers 17 residues. Germline loops: CDR1 SGHTA, CDR2 FQGNSA. The CDR3, as DNA: TGTGCCAGCAGCCCGCGCGGGCTACAGGGTGGGGACTATGGCTACACCTTC. Residues: CASSPRGLQGGDYGYTF.

The chain employs TRBV9 and TRBJ2-7, with D hard to call. The CDR3 runs to 13 residues. Germline V gene data show CDR1 as SGDLS and CDR2 as YYNGEE. V was pared by 0 bases and J by 1 base, with 5 bases between. The CDR3, as DNA: TGTGCCAGCAGCGTAGATCAGTCCTACGAGCAGTACTTC. Its translation: CASSVDQSYEQYF.

The rearrangement uses TRBV6-5 and TRBJ1-4; D ambiguous. This CDR3 contains 14 residues. With 2 bases removed from V and 4 bases from J, the gap between germline ends came to 8 bases. Germline CDR1 reads MNHEY; CDR2 reads SVGAGI. The chain's CDR3 is CASSYGQSNEKLFF. The CDR3 DNA is TGTGCCAGCAGTTACGGGCAGAGTAATGAAAAACTGTTTTTT.

CDR3 bases: TGTGCCAGCAGTTCAGGACAGGGAGTTTCACCCCTCCACTTT. This translates into CASSSGQGVSPLHF. The chain combines TRBV11-2 with TRBJ1-6, with 8 bases aligning to TRBD1. Germline-derived CDR1 and CDR2 are SGHAT and FQNNGV. With 6 bases clipped from V and 9 bases from J, the junction kept 7 bases outside the gene matches. CDR3 length: 14 amino acids.

The chain employs TRBV18 and TRBJ2-7, with 7 bases identical to TRBD1. The CDR3 consists of 13 residues. V gave up 4 bases and J gave up 7 bases; unmatched junction bases: 7. Germline lookup yields CDR1 KGHSH and CDR2 LQKENI. DNA for the CDR3: TGTGCCAGCTCACAGGGGGCGCCGGGGGAGCAGTACTTC. This encodes CASSQGAPGEQYF.

The V and J genes are TRBV10-3 and TRBJ2-7; D gene ambiguous. Germline CDR1 and CDR2: ENHRY and SYGVKD. This CDR3 has 13 amino acids. V was shortened by 2 bases and J by 5 bases, with 10 bases between the two germline ends. This CDR3 reads CAISEQVINEQYF. CDR3 DNA: TGTGCCATCAGTGAGCAGGTGATTAACGAGCAGTACTTC.